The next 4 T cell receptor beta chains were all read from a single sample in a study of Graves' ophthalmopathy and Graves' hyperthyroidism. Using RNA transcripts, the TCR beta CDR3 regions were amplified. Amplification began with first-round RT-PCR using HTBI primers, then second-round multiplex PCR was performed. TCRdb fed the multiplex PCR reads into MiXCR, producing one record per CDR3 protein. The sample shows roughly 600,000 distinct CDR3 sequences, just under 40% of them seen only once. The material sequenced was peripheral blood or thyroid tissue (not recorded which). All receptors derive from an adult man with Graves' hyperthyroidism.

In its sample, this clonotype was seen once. The CDR3 DNA is TGTGCCACCAGTGATTATAATCTAGCGGGAGTGGGAGAGACCCAGTACTTC. Its translation is CATSDYNLAGVGETQYF. The genes are TRBV24-1 and TRBJ2-5; 10 bases fit TRBD2. The V gene's germline CDR1 is KGHDR and CDR2 SFDVKD. After removal of 2 bases from V and 4 bases from J, the junction contained 9 bases not matched to a gene. The CDR3 loop spans 17 amino acids.

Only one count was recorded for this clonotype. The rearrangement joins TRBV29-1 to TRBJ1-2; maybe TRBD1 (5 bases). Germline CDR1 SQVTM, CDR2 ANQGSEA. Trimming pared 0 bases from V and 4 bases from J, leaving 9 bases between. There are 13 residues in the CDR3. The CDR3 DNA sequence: TGCAGCGTTGAAGACGTGGGGGTCTATGGCTACACCTTC. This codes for CSVEDVGVYGYTF.

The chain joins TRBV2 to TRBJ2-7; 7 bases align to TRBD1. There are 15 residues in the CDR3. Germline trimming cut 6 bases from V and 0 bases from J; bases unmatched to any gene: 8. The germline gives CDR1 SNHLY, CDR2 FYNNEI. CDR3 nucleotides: TGTGCCAGCAGCTCGGGGACAGTTCTCTCCTACGAGCAGTACTTC. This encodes CASSSGTVLSYEQYF.

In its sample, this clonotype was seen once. The CDR3 coding sequence is TGTGCCACCAGTGATTCCAGACAGGGCCTTCAGCCCCAGTACTTC. Translated, it gives CATSDSRQGLQPQYF. The chain carries TRBV24-1 and TRBJ2-5; 7 bases align to TRBD1. The CDR3 spans 15 residues. V lost 2 bases to trimming and J lost 9 bases; unmatched junction nucleotides: 11. Per germline, CDR1 KGHDR and CDR2 SFDVKD.